The 27 T cell receptor beta chains below come from one sample, sequenced in a study of blood T cell repertoires in COVID-19. Method: immunoSEQ multiplex PCR; TCRdb's copy keeps in-frame clones and lacks some. The sample includes roughly 250,000 clones, about 89% of them seen just once. Specimen: peripheral blood. The receptors derive from a man aged 35-49 years who had recovered from COVID-19.

The chain links TRBV5-8 to TRBJ2-3, with TRBD1 matching 9 bases. The CDR3 is 14 amino acids. J gave up 3 bases and V 3 bases, and 2 bases lay outside the gene matches. Germline CDR1 and CDR2: SGHTS and YDEGEE. The CDR3 DNA sequence: TGTGCCAGCAGCTGGGGACAGGGTACAGATACGCAGTATTTT. Translation gives CASSWGQGTDTQYF.

CDR3 protein: CASSRGQGAVRNTEAFF. For the CDR3, the DNA is TGCGCCAGCAGCCGGGGACAGGGGGCGGTTAGGAACACTGAAGCTTTCTTT. The chain carries TRBV5-1 and TRBJ1-1, with 12 positions matching TRBD1. V shed 4 bases, J shed 1 base, and the junction held 8 bases outside the gene matches. Germline CDR1 SGHRS, CDR2 YFSETQ. The CDR3 is 17 residues long.

The chain employs TRBV6-2 or TRBV6-3 and TRBJ2-7; no firm D call. The CDR3 is made up of 11 amino acids. The germline V gene has CDR1 MNHEY and CDR2 SVGEGT. V lost 4 bases to trimming and J lost 2 bases, with 3 bases between them. The CDR3 sequence: CASSSTYEQYF. The CDR3 DNA is TGTGCCAGCAGTTCCACCTACGAGCAGTACTTC.

This clone occurred once. The gene calls are TRBV19 and TRBJ1-2, with 8 bases lining up with TRBD1. The CDR3 contains 15 residues. CDR1 and CDR2 (germline): LNHDA, SQIVND (reference sequence). Trimming removed 4 bases from V and 6 bases from J; junction bases left unmatched: 10. The CDR3 sequence is CASSSQRTGSNGYTF. DNA of the CDR3: TGTGCCAGTAGTAGCCAAAGGACAGGGTCGAATGGCTACACCTTC.

This chain joins TRBV3-1 (or the pseudogene TRBV3-2) and TRBJ1-2, with 7 bases fitting TRBD1. The CDR3 sequence is 16 residues long. The V gene's germline CDR1 is LGHDT and CDR2 YNNKEL (reference sequence). With V trimmed by 4 bases and J by 4 bases, 12 bases remained unmatched. The CDR3 loop reads CASSPPYRGRGYGYTF. The CDR3 nucleotides are TGTGCCAGCAGCCCACCATACAGGGGAAGAGGCTATGGCTACACCTTC.

V and J are TRBV5-4 and TRBJ2-7, with D hard to call. Trimming removed 0 bases at V and 3 bases at J, with 13 bases between. This CDR3 spans 15 amino acids. Germline V lookup: CDR1 SGHNT, CDR2 YYREEE (reference sequence). The CDR3 loop is CASSLGSGRIYEQYF. For the CDR3, the DNA is TGTGCCAGCAGCTTGGGCTCAGGCAGGATCTACGAGCAGTACTTC.

For the CDR3, the DNA is TGTGCCAGCAGTCCCCGCTTCGTTGGACTTGCCAATGAGCAGTTCTTC. Its translation is CASSPRFVGLANEQFF. V gene TRBV27 combines with J gene TRBJ2-1; D might be TRBD2 (5 bases). Germline V lookup: CDR1 MNHEY, CDR2 SMNVEV (reference sequence). This CDR3 is 16 amino acids long. Trimming removed 5 bases at V and 6 bases at J, with 20 bases between.

V usage is TRBV6-6 and J usage is TRBJ1-2; D uncertain. The CDR3 sequence is 12 residues long. Germline lookup yields CDR1 MNHNY and CDR2 SVGAGI (reference sequence). V gave up 5 bases and J gave up 6 bases, with 10 bases separating them. The CDR3 here is CASSGEPHGYTF. The CDR3 DNA sequence: TGTGCCAGCAGTGGGGAGCCGCATGGCTACACCTTC.

The chain joins TRBV7-2 to TRBJ2-3, with TRBD2 identical over 14 bases. Trimming cost V 2 bases and J 3 bases; bases outside gene matches: 10. This CDR3 comprises 19 residues. The germline V gene has CDR1 SGHTA and CDR2 FQGNSA. This CDR3 reads CASSLWAGTSGGRTDTQYF. The CDR3 nucleotides read TGTGCCAGCAGCTTATGGGCCGGGACTAGCGGGGGAAGGACAGATACGCAGTATTTT.

The chain employs TRBV7-2 and TRBJ2-7, with D possibly TRBD2 on 6 matching bases. CDR1 and CDR2 (germline): SGHTA, FQGNSA. V was cut by 1 base and J by 0 bases, with 16 bases left in between. The CDR3 runs to 17 residues. CDR3 DNA sequence: TGTGCCAGCAGCTTAGGTCGGTTAGCGGACCTCTCCTACGAGCAGTACTTC. Translated, it gives CASSLGRLADLSYEQYF.

This clone has a handful of counts. Here the CDR3 DNA reads TGCGCCAGCAGCTTGGTTGGCAGACACAACACTGAAGCTTTCTTT. As protein: CASSLVGRHNTEAFF. This rearrangement joins TRBV5-1 to TRBJ1-1; D unresolved. From germline, CDR1 is SGHRS and CDR2 YFSETQ. The CDR3 runs 15 residues. V lost 0 bases and J lost 2, with 11 bases in between.

The rearrangement links TRBV6-5 to TRBJ2-5; 7 bases are shared with TRBD1. There are 11 residues in the CDR3. The V gene end was trimmed by 10 bases and the J gene end by 5 bases; junction bases not matched to a gene: 4. The germline CDR1 and CDR2 sequences are MNHEY and SVGAGI. The chain's CDR3 is CAIQGFETQYF. In DNA, the CDR3 is TGTGCCATACAGGGGTTTGAGACCCAGTACTTC.

The chain employs TRBV7-9 and TRBJ1-4; 7 bases agree with TRBD1. The V gene end was trimmed by 5 bases and the J gene end by 5 bases; junction bases not matched to a gene: 5. The germline CDR1 and CDR2 sequences are SEHNR and FQNEAQ (reference sequence). The CDR3 spans 14 residues. For the CDR3, the DNA is TGTGCCAGCAGCCGCGACAGGGTCAATGAAAAACTGTTTTTT. Its protein product is CASSRDRVNEKLFF.

The chain joins TRBV9 to TRBJ2-7; possibly TRBD2 for D (6 bases). Germline V lookup: CDR1 SGDLS, CDR2 YYNGEE. The CDR3 consists of 15 residues. V was shortened by 2 bases and J by 3 bases, with 15 bases between the two germline ends. In DNA form, the CDR3 reads TGTGCCAGCAGCGTCGACATTGGGAGGATCTACGAGCAGTACTTC. Protein sequence: CASSVDIGRIYEQYF.

This clone occurred once. This sequence joins TRBV11-3 and TRBJ2-5, with 11 positions matching TRBD1. Germline assignment: CDR1 SGHNT and CDR2 YENEEA. The CDR3 length is 16 residues. Unmatched junction bases numbered 8, after V lost 3 bases and J lost 5 bases. The CDR3 region has the DNA TGTGCCAGCAGCTTGGGACAGGGGGTGGTCGAGGAGACCCAGTACTTC. As protein: CASSLGQGVVEETQYF.

The chain recombines TRBV29-1 with TRBJ2-5; possible D gene TRBD1, 5 bases. The germline CDR1 and CDR2 sequences are SQVTM and ANQGSEA. The CDR3 runs 12 residues. V was pared by 8 bases and J by 4 bases, with 14 bases between. CDR3 region: CSFNRGSETQYF. In DNA, the CDR3 is TGCAGCTTCAATAGGGGATCAGAGACCCAGTACTTC.

The rearrangement uses TRBV21-1 and TRBJ1-5; the table's D call TRBD1 went unverified against the DNA. TRBV21-1 is a known pseudogene. This CDR3 region has 15 residues. This CDR3 is CASSPGTGGCQPQHF. The DNA for the CDR3 is TGTGCCAGCAGCCCCGGAACAGGGGGATGTCAGCCCCAGCATTTT.

This clone showed up just a few times. The chain uses TRBV12-3 or TRBV12-4 and TRBJ1-1, with a possible D match to TRBD1 (5 bases). CDR3 length: 12 residues. Trimming stripped 8 bases from V and 3 bases from J, with 10 bases between. The CDR3 region is CASGRDYTEAFF. The CDR3 nucleotides are TGTGCCAGCGGTCGGGACTACACTGAAGCTTTCTTT.

This rearrangement joins TRBV7-2 to TRBJ2-1; possible D gene TRBD2, 5 bases. V lost 2 bases and J 3 bases, leaving 5 bases between the germline ends. CDR1 and CDR2 from the germline V gene are SGHTA and FQGNSA. This CDR3 is 13 amino acids long. The DNA for the CDR3 is TGTGCCAGCAGCTTACGGGACTACAATGAGCAGTTCTTC. Its protein is CASSLRDYNEQFF.

V and J are TRBV2 and TRBJ2-7, with D perhaps TRBD2 (5 bases). Trimming shortened V by 1 base and J by 5 bases, and 15 bases separated the two germline ends. Germline CDR1 is SNHLY and CDR2 is FYNNEI. This CDR3 region has 15 residues. CDR3 nucleotides: TGTGCCAGCAGTGAAGGGCGCGGGTTTGGGAACGAGCAGTACTTC. Translating it yields CASSEGRGFGNEQYF. The full variable domain, in which reference TRBV2 and TRBJ2-7 provide the parts outside the CDR3, is EPEVTQTPSHQVTQMGQEVILRCVPISNHLYFYWYRQILGQKVEFLVSFYNNEISEKSEIFDDQFSVERPDGSNFTLKIRSTKLEDSAMYFCASSEGRGFGNEQYFGPGTRLTVT.

This chain joins TRBV14 and TRBJ2-1; 8 bases are shared with TRBD2. Looked up from germline, CDR1 is SGHDN and CDR2 is FVKESK. This CDR3 comprises 15 residues. J gave up 10 bases and V 1 base, and 9 bases lay outside the gene matches. The CDR3 is CASSQGRGAPFEQFF. In nucleotides, the CDR3 is TGTGCCAGCAGCCAAGGGCGGGGGGCCCCATTCGAGCAGTTCTTC.

The rearrangement joins TRBV11-2 to TRBJ1-4; tentative D call: TRBD1 (5 bases). There are 14 residues in the CDR3. Germline assignment: CDR1 SGHAT and CDR2 FQNNGV. Trimming left V 3 bases short and J 8 bases short, with 13 bases between. Here the CDR3 DNA reads TGTGCCAGCAGCTTCGAGTCTCAGGGCGAAAAACTGTTTTTT. Its protein product is CASSFESQGEKLFF.

V usage is TRBV29-1 and J usage is TRBJ2-7, with TRBD2 matching over 10 bases. This CDR3 region has 13 residues. The germline V gene has CDR1 SQVTM and CDR2 ANQGSEA. V was pared by 4 bases and J by 9 bases, with 9 bases of the junction left unmatched. CDR3 DNA: TGCAGCGTTGTCCGGCTAGCGGGAGAGGGGCAGTACTTC. Its protein is CSVVRLAGEGQYF.

This clone was counted once. J is TRBJ1-6 and V is TRBV5-8; no definite D call. The V end was cut by 3 bases, the J end by 0 bases, with 13 bases between. Germline CDR1 is SGHTS and CDR2 is YDEGEE. The CDR3 runs to 17 residues. In nucleotides, the CDR3 is TGTGCCAGCAGCTGGTCCTTGGCCCTCTCCTATAATTCACCCCTCCACTTT. Translating gives CASSWSLALSYNSPLHF.

J is TRBJ2-7 and V is TRBV6-6, with 10 bases that match TRBD1. The CDR3 covers 14 residues. V was clipped by 6 bases and J by 3 bases; unmatched bases: 5. Germline values: CDR1 MNHNY, CDR2 SVGAGI (reference sequence). The CDR3 reads CASSQRDRGYEQYF. The CDR3, as DNA: TGTGCCAGCAGCCAGCGGGACAGGGGCTACGAGCAGTACTTC.

The chain combines TRBV10-2 with TRBJ2-3; TRBD2 agrees at 7 bases. CDR1 and CDR2 from the germline V gene are WSHSY and SAAADI. The CDR3 sequence is 13 residues long. The V and J ends lost 8 bases and 4 bases, in that order; junction bases with no gene match: 6. DNA for the CDR3: TGCGCCAGCGGTGGAGCGGGGTCAGATACGCAGTATTTT. Protein: CASGGAGSDTQYF.

This rearrangement joins TRBV9 to TRBJ1-2; 9 nucleotides line up with TRBD1. The CDR3 is made up of 15 amino acids. Trimming cost V 4 bases and J 4 bases; bases outside gene matches: 8. Germline V gene lookup returns CDR1 SGDLS and CDR2 YYNGEE. The CDR3 spells CASSRGDRAFYGYTF. The CDR3 DNA is TGTGCCAGCAGCCGAGGGGACAGGGCCTTCTATGGCTACACCTTC. The full variable domain, in which reference TRBV9 and TRBJ1-2 provide the parts outside the CDR3, is DSGVTQTPKHLITATGQRVTLRCSPRSGDLSVYWYQQSLDQGLQFLIQYYNGEERAKGNILERFSAQQFPDLHSELNLSSLELGDSALYFCASSRGDRAFYGYTFGSGTRLTVV.